The 18 T cell receptor beta chains given below trace back to one sample, sequenced in a study of cytomegalovirus exposure and HLA in healthy donors. With 60 Vbeta and 13 Jbeta primers, the PCR was carried out. Measured with immunoSEQ multiplex PCR; TCRdb has only the in-frame clones, and not every one. The sample yields about 160,000 clones, roughly 80% seen once. The sample consisted of PBMCs. Receptors were obtained from a man younger than 45 in good health and CMV-seronegative.

The CDR3, as DNA: TGTGCCAGCAGCCCCTGGGACAGGGCTGAAAAACTGTTTTTT. This translates into CASSPWDRAEKLFF. V usage is TRBV7-2 and J usage is TRBJ1-4; 9 bases match TRBD1. J lost 7 bases, V lost 5 bases, and 5 bases had no gene match. CDR1 and CDR2 from the germline V gene are SGHTA and FQGNSA. This CDR3 contains 14 residues.

The sample holds one count of this clone. The V and J genes are TRBV5-4 and TRBJ2-2; D is undetermined. CDR1 is SGHNT and CDR2 is YYREEE in the germline V gene (reference sequence). V gave up 3 bases and J gave up 5 bases, with 5 bases separating them. This CDR3 spans 12 amino acids. This CDR3 is CASSYYTGELFF. CDR3 nucleotide sequence: TGTGCCAGCAGCTACTATACCGGGGAGCTGTTTTTT. Complete variable domain (other parts from reference TRBV5-4 and TRBJ2-2): ETGVTQSPTHLIKTRGQQVTLRCSSQSGHNTVSWYQQALGQGPQFIFQYYREEENGRGNFPPRFSGLQFPNYSSELNVNALELDDSALYLCASSYYTGELFFGEGSRLTVL.

V gene TRBV6-5 combines with J gene TRBJ2-7; D not certain. V lost 8 bases to trimming and J lost 5 bases, with 13 bases between them. This CDR3 spans 12 amino acids. CDR1 MNHEY and CDR2 SVGAGI come from the germline V gene. The CDR3 region has the DNA TGTGCCAGCCACCGGGTCCAAGACGAGCAGTACTTC. The encoded protein is CASHRVQDEQYF.

This clone was counted between two and nine times. V and J are TRBV29-1 and TRBJ1-5, with TRBD1 matching over 8 bases. Germline V CDR1 and CDR2: SQVTM, ANQGSEA. The CDR3 is made up of 15 amino acids. The junction had 12 bases not matched to a gene; V was cut back by 5 bases and J by 6 bases. The CDR3, as DNA: TGCAGCGTTTCCCCCGGGACAGGCCCCGGTCAGCCCCAGCATTTT. Its protein product is CSVSPGTGPGQPQHF.

CDR3: CASSPRGGVVDGYTF. In DNA, the CDR3 is TGTGCCAGCAGCCCCCGTGGGGGGGTAGTTGATGGCTACACCTTC. This rearrangement joins TRBV7-9 to TRBJ1-2; D may be TRBD1 (5 bases). The germline V gene encodes CDR1 SEHNR and CDR2 FQNEAQ (reference sequence). The CDR3 consists of 15 residues. Trimming removed 5 bases at V and 6 bases at J, with 19 bases between.

The chain employs TRBV7-3 and TRBJ2-1; TRBD2 matches 7 bases. After removal of 2 bases from V and 9 bases from J, the junction contained 7 bases not matched to a gene. Germline CDR1 and CDR2: SGHTA and FQGTGA. The CDR3 runs to 14 residues. CDR3: CASSLGTTTPEQFF. For the CDR3, the DNA is TGTGCCAGCAGCTTAGGGACTACTACTCCTGAGCAGTTCTTC.

The V call is TRBV5-1, the J call TRBJ2-7; 8 bases map to TRBD2. CDR1 and CDR2 from the germline V gene are SGHRS and YFSETQ. CDR3 length: 15 residues. V lost 3 bases to trimming and J lost 0 bases; unmatched junction nucleotides: 5. The CDR3 DNA reads as TGCGCCAGCAGCTCCGAGCGGGGGAGCTCCTACGAGCAGTACTTC. This translates into CASSSERGSSYEQYF.

This clone was seen a few times. This chain uses TRBV11-1 with TRBJ2-7; D possibly corresponds to TRBD2 (6 bases). Germline V gives CDR1 SGHAT, CDR2 FQDESV (reference sequence). The germline V and J ends were trimmed by 3 bases and 1 base, with 7 bases remaining between them. There are 13 residues in the CDR3. CDR3 protein: CASSFRGSYEQYF. CDR3 nucleotide sequence: TGTGCCAGCAGCTTTCGGGGGTCCTACGAGCAGTACTTC.

V gene TRBV5-4 combines with J gene TRBJ2-2; TRBD1 aligns across 9 bases. Germline values: CDR1 SGHNT, CDR2 YYREEE (reference sequence). V shed 3 bases and J 8 bases; nucleotides not matched to a gene: 5. CDR3 size: 14 residues. In DNA form, the CDR3 reads TGTGCCAGCAGCTCCCGGGACAGGGTTGGGGAGCTGTTTTTT. This translates into CASSSRDRVGELFF.

V gene TRBV9 combines with J gene TRBJ2-5; D is unresolved. The germline V and J ends were trimmed by 2 bases and 5 bases, with 16 bases remaining between them. CDR3 length: 15 amino acids. Germline CDR1 reads SGDLS; CDR2 reads YYNGEE. CDR3 DNA sequence: TGTGCCAGCAGCGTTTCTCCCCAGGTCGTGGAGACCCAGTACTTC. Its protein is CASSVSPQVVETQYF.

The J gene is TRBJ2-1, the V gene TRBV28; TRBD2 matches 8 bases. This CDR3 contains 14 residues. CDR1 is MDHEN and CDR2 is SYDVKM in the germline V gene. Unmatched junction bases numbered 7, after V lost 5 bases and J lost 7 bases. The CDR3 loop is CASSPPSGRNEQFF. The CDR3 bases are TGTGCCAGCAGTCCCCCCAGCGGGAGAAATGAGCAGTTCTTC. Based on the CDR3 plus reference TRBV28 and TRBJ2-1, the full variable domain is DVKVTQSSRYLVKRTGEKVFLECVQDMDHENMFWYRQDPGLGLRLIYFSYDVKMKEKGDIPEGYSVSREKKERFSLILESASTNQTSMYLCASSPPSGRNEQFFGPGTRLTVL.

This chain links TRBV30 with TRBJ2-3; D not certain. The V end was cut by 0 bases, the J end by 6 bases, with 7 bases between. This CDR3 has 12 amino acids. Germline CDR1 GTSNPN, CDR2 SVGIG (reference sequence). The CDR3 loop reads CAWSVLRDTQYF. As DNA, the CDR3 is TGTGCCTGGAGTGTACTTCGCGATACGCAGTATTTT. Combining the CDR3 with reference TRBV30 and TRBJ2-3 gives the whole variable domain SQTIHQWPATLVQPVGSPLSLECTVEGTSNPNLYWYRQAAGRGLQLLFYSVGIGQISSEVPQNLSASRPQDRQFILSSKKLLLSDSGFYLCAWSVLRDTQYFGPGTRLTVL.

This sequence joins TRBV7-2 and TRBJ1-5; the D gene is possibly TRBD1 (5 bases). This CDR3 has 15 residues. CDR1 SGHTA and CDR2 FQGNSA come from the germline V gene. V was shortened by 5 bases and J by 7 bases, with 18 bases between the two germline ends. In DNA, the CDR3 is TGTGCCAGCAGCACGGGGGAGGGGTGGGACCAGCCCCAGCATTTT. Translated: CASSTGEGWDQPQHF. Using reference TRBV7-2 and TRBJ1-5 for the parts outside the CDR3, the full variable domain is GAGVSQSPSNKVTEKGKDVELRCDPISGHTALYWYRQSLGQGLEFLIYFQGNSAPDKSGLPSDRFSAERTGGSVSTLTIQRTQQEDSAVYLCASSTGEGWDQPQHFGDGTRLSIL.

The gene calls are TRBV5-6 and TRBJ2-1; 9 nucleotides match TRBD2. In germline, CDR1 is SGHDT, CDR2 YYEEEE. CDR3 length: 15 amino acids. Trimming at V came to 1 base and at J to 8 bases, leaving 7 bases not matched to a gene. CDR3 sequence: CASSLFPAGGYEQFF. CDR3 nucleotide sequence: TGTGCCAGCAGCTTGTTTCCAGCGGGGGGCTATGAGCAGTTCTTC.

This clone was seen just once. This chain connects TRBV20-1 to TRBJ2-1, with D possibly being TRBD2 (5 bases). The length of the CDR3 is 10 residues. Germline V gene sequence: CDR1 DFQATT, CDR2 SNEGSKA (reference sequence). V was pared by 5 bases and J by 10 bases, with 9 bases between. CDR3 residues: CSAGRGEQFF. CDR3 DNA sequence: TGCAGTGCTGGACGAGGGGAGCAGTTCTTC.

This chain joins TRBV7-3 and TRBJ1-1; possibly TRBD1 for D (5 bases). The CDR3 has 13 residues. V was shortened by 0 bases and J by 3 bases, with 5 bases between the two germline ends. The germline V gene encodes CDR1 SGHTA and CDR2 FQGTGA. Here the CDR3 reads CASSLTGDTEAFF. CDR3 coding DNA: TGTGCCAGCAGCTTAACAGGGGACACTGAAGCTTTCTTT.

Only one count was recorded for this clone. J is TRBJ1-5 and V is TRBV4-1; D remains ambiguous. The length of the CDR3 is 17 residues. Germline V gene lookup returns CDR1 MGHRA and CDR2 YSYEKL. V was pared by 1 base and J by 0 bases, with 13 bases between. The CDR3 spells CASSQGYLQLSNQPQHF. The CDR3 coding sequence is TGCGCCAGCAGCCAAGGTTATTTACAGCTTAGCAATCAGCCCCAGCATTTT.

This rearrangement joins TRBV19 to TRBJ1-4; 9 positions match TRBD1. Per the germline V gene, CDR1 is LNHDA and CDR2 is SQIVND (reference sequence). The CDR3 spans 14 residues. The ends lost 7 bases at V and 8 bases at J; junction bases unmatched: 8. CDR3 sequence (DNA): TGTGCCAGTACACCGGGACAGGGAGAGGAAAAACTGTTTTTT. This codes for CASTPGQGEEKLFF.